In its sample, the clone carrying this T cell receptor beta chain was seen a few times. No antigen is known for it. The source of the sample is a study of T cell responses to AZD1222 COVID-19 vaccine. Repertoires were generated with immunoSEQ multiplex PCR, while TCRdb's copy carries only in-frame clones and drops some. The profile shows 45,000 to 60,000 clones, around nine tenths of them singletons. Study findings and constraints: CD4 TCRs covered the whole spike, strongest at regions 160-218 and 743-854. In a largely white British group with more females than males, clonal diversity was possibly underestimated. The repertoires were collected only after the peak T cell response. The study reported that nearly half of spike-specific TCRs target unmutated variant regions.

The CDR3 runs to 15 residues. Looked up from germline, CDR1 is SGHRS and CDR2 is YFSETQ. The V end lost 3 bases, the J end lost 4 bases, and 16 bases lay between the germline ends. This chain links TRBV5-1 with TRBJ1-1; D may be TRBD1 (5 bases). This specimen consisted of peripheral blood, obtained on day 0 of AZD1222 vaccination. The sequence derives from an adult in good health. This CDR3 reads CASSSVGPRGTEAFF. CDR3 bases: TGCGCCAGCAGCTCCGTCGGCCCTAGGGGCACTGAAGCTTTCTTT.